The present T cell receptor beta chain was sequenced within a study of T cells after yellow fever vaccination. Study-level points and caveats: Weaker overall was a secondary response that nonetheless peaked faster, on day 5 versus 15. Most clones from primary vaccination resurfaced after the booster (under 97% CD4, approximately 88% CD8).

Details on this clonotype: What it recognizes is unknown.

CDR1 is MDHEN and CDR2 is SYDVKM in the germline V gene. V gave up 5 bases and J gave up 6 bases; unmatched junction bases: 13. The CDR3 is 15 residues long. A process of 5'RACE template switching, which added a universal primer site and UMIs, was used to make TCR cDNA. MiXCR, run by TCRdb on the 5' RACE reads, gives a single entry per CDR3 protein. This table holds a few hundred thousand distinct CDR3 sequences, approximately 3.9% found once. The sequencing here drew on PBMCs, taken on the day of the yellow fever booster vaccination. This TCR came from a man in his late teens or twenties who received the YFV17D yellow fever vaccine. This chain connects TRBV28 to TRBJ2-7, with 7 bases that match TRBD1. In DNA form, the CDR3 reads TGTGCCAGCAGTGAAGACAGGCCCAGGGGGAGCGAGCAGTACGTC. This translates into CASSEDRPRGSEQYV.